This record covers a single T cell receptor (beta chain). The authors' processing: Reference gene primer amplification gave nucleated cell count estimates. Measured with immunoSEQ multiplex PCR; TCRdb has only the in-frame clones, and not every one. V, J and clone size are those of that table, while D and trimming were read from the DNA. The sample consists of roughly 150,000 clones, under 90% of them appearing once. The data are from a study of blood T cell repertoires in COVID-19. V trimming: 6 bases; J trimming: 8 bases; junction bases outside the gene matches: 7. CDR3 size: 13 residues. Germline CDR1 is MNHEY and CDR2 is SVGAGI.

The receptor was isolated from an elderly woman with acute or convalescent COVID-19. The chain links TRBV6-5 to TRBJ1-2; 9 bases align to TRBD1. Material: peripheral blood. CDR3: CASSLDRGNGYTF. The CDR3 DNA reads as TGTGCCAGCAGCTTAGACAGGGGGAACGGCTACACCTTC.